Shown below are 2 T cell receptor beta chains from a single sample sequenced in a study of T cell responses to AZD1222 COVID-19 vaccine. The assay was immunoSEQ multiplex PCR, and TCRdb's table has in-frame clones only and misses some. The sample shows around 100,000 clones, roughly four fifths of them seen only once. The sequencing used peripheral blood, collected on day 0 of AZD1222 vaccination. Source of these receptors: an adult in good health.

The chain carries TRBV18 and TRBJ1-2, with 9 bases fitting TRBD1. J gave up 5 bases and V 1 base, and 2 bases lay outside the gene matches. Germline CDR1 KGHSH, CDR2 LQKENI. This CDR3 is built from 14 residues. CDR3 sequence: CASSPQDRGYGYTF. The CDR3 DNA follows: TGTGCCAGCTCACCACAGGACAGGGGTTATGGCTACACCTTC.

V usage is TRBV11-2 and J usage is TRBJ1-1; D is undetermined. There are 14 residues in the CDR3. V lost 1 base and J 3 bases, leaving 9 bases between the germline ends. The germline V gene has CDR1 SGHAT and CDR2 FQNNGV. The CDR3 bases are TGTGCCAGCAGCTTAGTTTCGGGCGACACTGAAGCTTTCTTT. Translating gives CASSLVSGDTEAFF.